One sample yielded the 7 T cell receptor beta chains listed below, sequenced in a study of metastatic and nonmetastatic thyroid tumors. Treatment of any kind had been given to no patient before thyroid surgery. TCRdb recomputed clones from the PCR reads via MiXCR. The sample yields tens of thousands of clones, 20% to 30% seen once. Material for sequencing was blood. Receptor source: a male donor with papillary thyroid cancer or a benign thyroid nodule (not recorded which). Some clones in this sample may be carry-over from other donors' samples.

DNA for the CDR3: TGTGCCGTTGGCCGGGGGTGGTACGAGCAGTACTTC. This encodes CAVGRGWYEQYF. The rearrangement links TRBV19 to TRBJ2-7, with D possibly matching TRBD2 (6 bases). Germline V CDR1 and CDR2: LNHDA, SQIVND (reference sequence). V lost 11 bases and J 4 bases, leaving 15 bases between the germline ends. The CDR3 contains 12 residues. The whole variable domain, remainder taken from reference TRBV19 and TRBJ2-7, is DGGITQSPKYLFRKEGQNVTLSCEQNLNHDAMYWYRQDPGQGLRLIYYSQIVNDFQKGDIAEGYSVSREKKESFPLTVTSAQKNPTAFYLCAVGRGWYEQYFGPGTRLTVT.

There are a few counts of this clone. The CDR3, as DNA: TGTGCCAGCAGTTTATGTGCTAACTATGGCTACACCTTC. Amino acid sequence: CASSLCANYGYTF. The chain recombines TRBV27 with TRBJ1-2; D is unclear. Trimming removed 1 base at V and 0 bases at J, with 3 bases between. The CDR3 runs 13 residues. Germline CDR1 reads MNHEY; CDR2 reads SMNVEV (reference sequence).

This clone was seen only a few times. The chain employs TRBV19 and TRBJ2-5; D not resolved. Germline CDR1 is LNHDA and CDR2 is SQIVND (reference sequence). Trimming left V 2 bases short and J 5 bases short, with 15 bases between. The CDR3 sequence is 15 residues long. The CDR3 sequence: CASSIRRIKGETQYF. Here the CDR3 DNA reads TGTGCCAGTAGTATAAGGCGGATTAAAGGGGAGACCCAGTACTTC.

This clone occurred many times. A clone one base away is much larger, so this may be a read error. The genes are TRBV12-3 or TRBV12-4 and TRBJ2-3; D unclear. The CDR3 runs to 11 residues. Deletions cut 5 bases from V and 7 bases from J, with 7 bases between. Here the CDR3 DNA reads TGTGCCAGCAGTGAGTGGTATACGCAGTATTTT. Protein: CASSEWYTQYF.

The chain couples TRBV12-3 or TRBV12-4 to TRBJ2-7, with 7 bases aligning to TRBD1. V lost 1 base to trimming and J lost 4 bases; unmatched junction nucleotides: 4. The CDR3 consists of 14 residues. The CDR3 nucleotides are TGTGCCAGCAGTTTAGAGAGGGGGCTGTACGAGCAGTACTTC. Translated: CASSLERGLYEQYF.

This clone appeared a single time. The V gene is TRBV7-2, the J gene TRBJ2-7, with no clear D. V lost 3 bases, J lost 2 bases, and 8 bases lay in between. This CDR3 is 13 amino acids long. Looked up from germline, CDR1 is SGHTA and CDR2 is FQGNSA. In DNA, the CDR3 is TGTGCCAGCAGCTTGGGCAGAGCCTACGAGCAGTACTTC. Its protein is CASSLGRAYEQYF.

The chain employs TRBV5-1 and TRBJ1-6; 8 bases agree with TRBD1. CDR1 and CDR2 from the germline V gene are SGHRS and YFSETQ. With V trimmed by 4 bases and J by 6 bases, 6 bases remained unmatched. This CDR3 has 15 amino acids. This CDR3 reads CASSGGTGPNSPLHF. The CDR3 nucleotides are TGCGCCAGCAGCGGCGGGACAGGACCTAATTCACCCCTCCACTTT.